The next 2 T cell receptor beta chains were all read from a single sample in a study of naive CD8 T cells in extremely preterm neonates. TCRdb's table, derived via immunoSEQ multiplex PCR, lists solely in-frame clones and lacks some. Of about 5,500 clones listed, approximately 96% are singletons. Sequenced sample: naive CD8+ T cells from blood. The receptors were sampled from a human donor in good health.

The gene calls are TRBV2 and TRBJ1-5; the match to TRBD1 covers 8 bases. CDR3 size: 15 residues. J gave up 2 bases and V 6 bases, and 6 bases lay outside the gene matches. Germline V gene lookup returns CDR1 SNHLY and CDR2 FYNNEI. DNA for the CDR3: TGTGCCAGCAGGGCAGGGGGCGGAGGCAATCAGCCCCAGCATTTT. It yields the protein CASRAGGGGNQPQHF.

J is TRBJ1-1 and V is TRBV27; D is ambiguous. The length of the CDR3 is 11 residues. Trimming removed 7 bases from V and 6 bases from J, with 9 bases in between. Germline CDR1 MNHEY, CDR2 SMNVEV (reference sequence). The CDR3 bases are TGTGCCAGCATCGGGTACGCTGAAGCTTTCTTT. It yields the protein CASIGYAEAFF.